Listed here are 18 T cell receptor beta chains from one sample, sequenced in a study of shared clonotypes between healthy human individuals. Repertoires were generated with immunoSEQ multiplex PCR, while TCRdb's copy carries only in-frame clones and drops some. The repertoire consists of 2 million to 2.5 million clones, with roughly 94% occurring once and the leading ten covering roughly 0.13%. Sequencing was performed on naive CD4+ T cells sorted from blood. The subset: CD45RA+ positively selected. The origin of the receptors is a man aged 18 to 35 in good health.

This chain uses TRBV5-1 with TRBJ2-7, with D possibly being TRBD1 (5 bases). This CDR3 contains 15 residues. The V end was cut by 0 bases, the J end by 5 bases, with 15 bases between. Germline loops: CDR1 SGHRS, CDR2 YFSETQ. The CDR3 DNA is TGCGCCAGCAGCTTGGGGGGCGGACCCTACGACGAGCAGTACTTC. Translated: CASSLGGGPYDEQYF.

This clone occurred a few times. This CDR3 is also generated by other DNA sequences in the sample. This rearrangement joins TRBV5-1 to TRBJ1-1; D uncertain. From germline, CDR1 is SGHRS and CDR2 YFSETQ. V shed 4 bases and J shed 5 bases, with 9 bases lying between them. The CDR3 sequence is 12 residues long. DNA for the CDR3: TGCGCCAGCAGCCTGCCGAGTACTGAAGCTTTCTTT. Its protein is CASSLPSTEAFF.

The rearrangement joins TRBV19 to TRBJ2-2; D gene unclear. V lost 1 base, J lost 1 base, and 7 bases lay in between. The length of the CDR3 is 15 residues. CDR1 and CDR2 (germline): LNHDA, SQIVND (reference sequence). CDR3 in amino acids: CASSIGAKNTGELFF. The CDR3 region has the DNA TGTGCCAGTAGTATAGGGGCGAAGAACACCGGGGAGCTGTTTTTT.

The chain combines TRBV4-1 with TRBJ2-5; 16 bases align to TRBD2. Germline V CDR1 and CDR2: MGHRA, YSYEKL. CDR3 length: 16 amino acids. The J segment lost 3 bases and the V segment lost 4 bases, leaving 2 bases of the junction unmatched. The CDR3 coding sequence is TGCGCCAGCAGCCCTGGGACTAGCGGGAGGGAAGAGACCCAGTACTTC. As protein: CASSPGTSGREETQYF.

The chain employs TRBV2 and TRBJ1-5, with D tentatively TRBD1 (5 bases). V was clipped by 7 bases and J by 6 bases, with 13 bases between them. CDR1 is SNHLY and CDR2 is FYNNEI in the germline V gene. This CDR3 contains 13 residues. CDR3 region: CASTPGVGQPQHF. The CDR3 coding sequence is TGTGCCAGCACCCCGGGGGTCGGTCAGCCCCAGCATTTT. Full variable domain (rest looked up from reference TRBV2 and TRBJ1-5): EPEVTQTPSHQVTQMGQEVILRCVPISNHLYFYWYRQILGQKVEFLVSFYNNEISEKSEIFDDQFSVERPDGSNFTLKIRSTKLEDSAMYFCASTPGVGQPQHFGDGTRLSIL.

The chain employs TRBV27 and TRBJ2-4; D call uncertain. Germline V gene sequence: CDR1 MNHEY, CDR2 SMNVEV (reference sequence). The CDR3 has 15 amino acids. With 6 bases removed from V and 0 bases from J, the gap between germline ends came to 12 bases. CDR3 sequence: CASSLDKLAKNIQYF. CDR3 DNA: TGTGCCAGCAGCCTCGATAAACTAGCCAAAAACATTCAGTACTTC.

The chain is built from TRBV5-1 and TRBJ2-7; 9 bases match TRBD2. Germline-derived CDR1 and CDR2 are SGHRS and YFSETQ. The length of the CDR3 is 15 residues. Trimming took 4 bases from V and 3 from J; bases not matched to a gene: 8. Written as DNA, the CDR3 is TGCGCCAGCAGCCTTGGGACTAGCACGCACTACGAGCAGTACTTC. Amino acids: CASSLGTSTHYEQYF.

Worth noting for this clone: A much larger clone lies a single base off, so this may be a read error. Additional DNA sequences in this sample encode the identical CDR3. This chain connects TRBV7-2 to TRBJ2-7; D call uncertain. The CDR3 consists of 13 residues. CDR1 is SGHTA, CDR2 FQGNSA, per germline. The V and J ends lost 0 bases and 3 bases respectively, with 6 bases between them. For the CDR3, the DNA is TGTGCCAGCAGCTTAGCAGGGTTCTACGAGCAGTACTTC. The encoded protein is CASSLAGFYEQYF. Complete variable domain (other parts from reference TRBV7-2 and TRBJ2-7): GAGVSQSPSNKVTEKGKDVELRCDPISGHTALYWYRQSLGQGLEFLIYFQGNSAPDKSGLPSDRFSAERTGGSVSTLTIQRTQQEDSAVYLCASSLAGFYEQYFGPGTRLTVT.

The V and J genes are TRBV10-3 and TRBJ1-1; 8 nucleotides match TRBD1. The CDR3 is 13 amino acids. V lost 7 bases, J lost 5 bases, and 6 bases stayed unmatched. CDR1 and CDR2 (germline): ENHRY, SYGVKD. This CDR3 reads CAITQDRVTEAFF. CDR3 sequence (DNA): TGTGCCATCACCCAGGACAGGGTTACTGAAGCTTTCTTT.

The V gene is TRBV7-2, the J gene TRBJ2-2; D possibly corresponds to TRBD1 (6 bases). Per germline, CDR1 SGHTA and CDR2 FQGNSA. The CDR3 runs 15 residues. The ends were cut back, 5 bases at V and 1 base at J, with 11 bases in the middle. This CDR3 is CASSRWTENTGELFF. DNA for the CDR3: TGTGCCAGCAGCCGATGGACAGAGAACACCGGGGAGCTGTTTTTT.

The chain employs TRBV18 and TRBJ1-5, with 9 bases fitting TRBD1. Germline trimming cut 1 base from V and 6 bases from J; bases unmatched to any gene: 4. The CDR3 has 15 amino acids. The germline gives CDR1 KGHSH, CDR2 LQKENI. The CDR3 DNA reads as TGTGCCAGCTCACCACTGAGGGACAGGGTTCAGCCCCAGCATTTT. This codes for CASSPLRDRVQPQHF.

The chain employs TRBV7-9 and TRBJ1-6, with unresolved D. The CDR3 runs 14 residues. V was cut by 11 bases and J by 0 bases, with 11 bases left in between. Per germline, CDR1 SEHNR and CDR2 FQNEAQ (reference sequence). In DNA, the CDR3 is TGTGCCGGGGAGGAGGGCTCCTATAATTCACCCCTCCACTTT. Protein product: CAGEEGSYNSPLHF.

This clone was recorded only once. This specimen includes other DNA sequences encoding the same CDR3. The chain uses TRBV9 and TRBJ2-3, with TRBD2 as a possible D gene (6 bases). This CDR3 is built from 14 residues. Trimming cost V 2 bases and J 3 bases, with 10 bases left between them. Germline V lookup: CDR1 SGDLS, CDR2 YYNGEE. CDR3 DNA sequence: TGTGCCAGCAGCGTGGGTAGCGGTACAGATACGCAGTATTTT. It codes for CASSVGSGTDTQYF.

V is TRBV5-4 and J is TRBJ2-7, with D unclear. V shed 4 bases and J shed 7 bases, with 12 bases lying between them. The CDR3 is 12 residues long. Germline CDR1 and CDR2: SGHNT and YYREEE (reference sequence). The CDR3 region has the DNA TGTGCCAGCAGCCGACCATGGGGAGAGCAGTACTTC. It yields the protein CASSRPWGEQYF. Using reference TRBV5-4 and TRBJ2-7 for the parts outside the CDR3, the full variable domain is ETGVTQSPTHLIKTRGQQVTLRCSSQSGHNTVSWYQQALGQGPQFIFQYYREEENGRGNFPPRFSGLQFPNYSSELNVNALELDDSALYLCASSRPWGEQYFGPGTRLTVT.

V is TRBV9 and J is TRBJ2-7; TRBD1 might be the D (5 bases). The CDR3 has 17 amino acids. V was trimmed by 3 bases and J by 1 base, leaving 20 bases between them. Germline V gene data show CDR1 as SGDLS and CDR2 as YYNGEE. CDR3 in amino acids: CASSEGVGAPLSYEQYF. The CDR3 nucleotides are TGTGCCAGCAGCGAGGGCGTAGGGGCGCCTTTATCCTACGAGCAGTACTTC.

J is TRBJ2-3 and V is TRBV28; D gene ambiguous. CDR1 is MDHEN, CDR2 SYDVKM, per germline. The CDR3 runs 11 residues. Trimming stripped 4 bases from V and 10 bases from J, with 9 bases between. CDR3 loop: CASSSLRPQYF. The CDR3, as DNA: TGTGCCAGCAGTTCCCTTAGACCGCAGTATTTT.

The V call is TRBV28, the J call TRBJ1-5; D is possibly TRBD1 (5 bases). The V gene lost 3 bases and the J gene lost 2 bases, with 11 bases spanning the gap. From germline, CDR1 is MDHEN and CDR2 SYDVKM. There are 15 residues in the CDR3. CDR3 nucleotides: TGTGCCAGCAGTTTCCTCGGGGCTGGCAATCAGCCCCAGCATTTT. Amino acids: CASSFLGAGNQPQHF. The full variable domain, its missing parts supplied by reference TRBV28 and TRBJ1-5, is DVKVTQSSRYLVKRTGEKVFLECVQDMDHENMFWYRQDPGLGLRLIYFSYDVKMKEKGDIPEGYSVSREKKERFSLILESASTNQTSMYLCASSFLGAGNQPQHFGDGTRLSIL.

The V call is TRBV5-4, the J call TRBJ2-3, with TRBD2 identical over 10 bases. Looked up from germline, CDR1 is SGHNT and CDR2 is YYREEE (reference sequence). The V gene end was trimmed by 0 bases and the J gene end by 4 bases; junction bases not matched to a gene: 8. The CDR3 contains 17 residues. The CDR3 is CASSLGSGRAVADTQYF. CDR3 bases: TGTGCCAGCAGCTTGGGCAGCGGGAGGGCCGTGGCAGATACGCAGTATTTT.